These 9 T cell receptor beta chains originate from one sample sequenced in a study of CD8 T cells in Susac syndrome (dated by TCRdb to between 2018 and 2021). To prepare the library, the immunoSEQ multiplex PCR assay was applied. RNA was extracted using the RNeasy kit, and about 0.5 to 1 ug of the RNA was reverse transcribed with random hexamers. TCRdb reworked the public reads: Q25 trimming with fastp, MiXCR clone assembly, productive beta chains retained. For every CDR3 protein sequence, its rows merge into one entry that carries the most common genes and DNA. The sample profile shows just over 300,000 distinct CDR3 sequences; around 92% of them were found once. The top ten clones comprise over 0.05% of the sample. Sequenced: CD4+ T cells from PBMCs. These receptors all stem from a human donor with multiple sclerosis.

The DNA for the CDR3 is TGCAGTGCGGCGGGGGATGGGGGGACTGAAGCTTTCTTT. Translated: CSAAGDGGTEAFF. The chain couples TRBV20-1 to TRBJ1-1; D perhaps matches TRBD1 (5 bases). The CDR3 consists of 13 residues. The V gene lost 6 bases and the J gene lost 5 bases, with 16 bases spanning the gap. The germline CDR1 and CDR2 sequences are DFQATT and SNEGSKA (reference sequence).

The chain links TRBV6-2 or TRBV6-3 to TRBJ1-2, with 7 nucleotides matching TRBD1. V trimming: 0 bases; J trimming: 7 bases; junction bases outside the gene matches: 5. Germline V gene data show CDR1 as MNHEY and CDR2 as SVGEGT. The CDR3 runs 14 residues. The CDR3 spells CASSYSTGAAGYTF. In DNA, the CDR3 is TGTGCCAGCAGTTACTCAACAGGGGCAGCTGGCTACACCTTC.

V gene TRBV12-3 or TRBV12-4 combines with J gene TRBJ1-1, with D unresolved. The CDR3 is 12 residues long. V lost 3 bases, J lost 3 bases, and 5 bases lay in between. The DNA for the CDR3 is TGTGCCAGCAGTTTCGGGGACACTGAAGCTTTCTTT. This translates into CASSFGDTEAFF.

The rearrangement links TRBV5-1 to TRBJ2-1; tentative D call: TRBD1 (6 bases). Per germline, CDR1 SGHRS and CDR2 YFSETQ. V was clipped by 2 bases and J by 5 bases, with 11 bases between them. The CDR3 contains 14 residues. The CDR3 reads CASSLGQRNNEQFF. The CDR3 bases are TGCGCCAGCAGCTTAGGACAGAGAAACAATGAGCAGTTCTTC. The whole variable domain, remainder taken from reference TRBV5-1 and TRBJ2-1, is KAGVTQTPRYLIKTRGQQVTLSCSPISGHRSVSWYQQTPGQGLQFLFEYFSETQRNKGNFPGRFSGRQFSNSRSEMNVSTLELGDSALYLCASSLGQRNNEQFFGPGTRLTVL.

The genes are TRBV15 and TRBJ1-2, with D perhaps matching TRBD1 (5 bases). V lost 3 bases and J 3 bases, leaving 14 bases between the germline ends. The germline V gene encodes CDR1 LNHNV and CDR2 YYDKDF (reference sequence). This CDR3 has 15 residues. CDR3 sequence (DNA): TGTGCCACCAGCAGGGGGAGGGGCGCGGACTATGGCTACACCTTC. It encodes CATSRGRGADYGYTF.

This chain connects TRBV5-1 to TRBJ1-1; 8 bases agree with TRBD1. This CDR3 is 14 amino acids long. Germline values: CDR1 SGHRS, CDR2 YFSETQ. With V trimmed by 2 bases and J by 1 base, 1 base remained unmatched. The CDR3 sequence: CASSFTGGNTEAFF. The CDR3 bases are TGCGCCAGCAGCTTTACAGGGGGGAACACTGAAGCTTTCTTT.

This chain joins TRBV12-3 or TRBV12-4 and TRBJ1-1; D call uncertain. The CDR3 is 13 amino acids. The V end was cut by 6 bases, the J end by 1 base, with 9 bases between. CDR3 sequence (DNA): TGTGCCAGCAGGTTGAGTTGGAACACTGAAGCTTTCTTT. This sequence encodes CASRLSWNTEAFF.

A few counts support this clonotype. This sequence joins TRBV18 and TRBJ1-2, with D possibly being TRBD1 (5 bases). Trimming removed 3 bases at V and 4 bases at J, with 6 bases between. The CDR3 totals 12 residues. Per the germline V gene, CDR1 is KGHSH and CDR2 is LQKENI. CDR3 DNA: TGTGCCAGCTCACCGGGGCCCTATGGCTACACCTTC. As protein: CASSPGPYGYTF.

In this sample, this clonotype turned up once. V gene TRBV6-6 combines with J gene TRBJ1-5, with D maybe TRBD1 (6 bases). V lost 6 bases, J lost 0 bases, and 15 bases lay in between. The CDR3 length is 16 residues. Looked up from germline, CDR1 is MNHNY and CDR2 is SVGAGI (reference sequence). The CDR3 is CASSPDRTYSNQPQHF. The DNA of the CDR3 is TGTGCCAGCAGCCCGGACAGAACCTATAGCAATCAGCCCCAGCATTTT.